A selection of T cell receptor beta chains follows, all from one sample in a study of T cell responses to AZD1222 COVID-19 vaccine. Only in-frame clones appear in the TCRdb table, and some are missing; sequencing was by immunoSEQ multiplex PCR. The sample has approximately 89,000 clones, about nine tenths seen once. Material: peripheral blood, obtained on day 0 of MenACWY control vaccination. The receptors were sampled from an adult in good health. Both conserved end residues are part of each CDR3. The D gene is left open where the match is weak. Rows give clone size only sometimes, using once, few, many, or a class for an expanded clone.

D gene: -
V gene: TRBV10-3
clone size: -
J gene: TRBJ2-5
CDR3 DNA: TGTGCCATCAGTAGACAGGAGCAAGAGACCCAGTACTTC
CDR3 protein: CAISRQEQETQYF

D gene: TRBD2
V gene: TRBV5-1
clone size: -
J gene: TRBJ2-2
CDR3 DNA: TGCGCCAGCAGCCCATATAGCGGGAGTGGGACCGGGGAGCTGTTTTTT
CDR3 protein: CASSPYSGSGTGELFF

D gene: -
V gene: TRBV7-2
clone size: -
J gene: TRBJ1-1
CDR3 DNA: TGTGCCAGCAGCCCGCTAAGGGGCGGGGGTAGGGCTTTCTTT
CDR3 protein: CASSPLRGGGRAFF

D gene: TRBD1
V gene: TRBV7-9
clone size: -
J gene: TRBJ1-1
CDR3 DNA: TGTGCCAGCAGCTTAGGTCGTGGGGACAGGCTGGGCACTGAAGCTTTCTTT
CDR3 protein: CASSLGRGDRLGTEAFF

D gene: -
V gene: TRBV7-2
clone size: -
J gene: TRBJ1-2
CDR3 DNA: TGTGCCAGCAGCTTTCTTCAGTCCGATGGCTACACCTTC
CDR3 protein: CASSFLQSDGYTF

D gene: -
V gene: TRBV27
clone size: few
J gene: TRBJ1-1
CDR3 DNA: TGTGCCAGCAGAGCCGGAGGCTACGGTGGCACTGAAGCTTTCTTT
CDR3 protein: CASRAGGYGGTEAFF

D gene: -
V gene: TRBV4-3
clone size: -
J gene: TRBJ2-7
CDR3 DNA: TGCGCCAGCAGCCAAGCGGTAGGGTCTGGATTCGAGCAGTACTTC
CDR3 protein: CASSQAVGSGFEQYF

D gene: -
V gene: TRBV11-2
clone size: -
J gene: TRBJ2-3
CDR3 DNA: TGTGCCAGCAGCTTCCTGACTGGGGTGGCAGATACGCAGTATTTT
CDR3 protein: CASSFLTGVADTQYF

D gene: -
V gene: TRBV6-5
clone size: -
J gene: TRBJ1-2
CDR3 DNA: TGTGCCAGCGCTCGGCTTACCTCTAACTATGGCTACACCTTC
CDR3 protein: CASARLTSNYGYTF

D gene: -
V gene: TRBV10-3
clone size: -
J gene: TRBJ1-4
CDR3 DNA: TGTGCCATCAGTGTGGGGGGGACTAATGAAAAACTGTTTTTT
CDR3 protein: CAISVGGTNEKLFF

D gene: -
V gene: TRBV5-4
clone size: -
J gene: TRBJ2-5
CDR3 DNA: TGTGCCAGCAGCTTGGTAACAGTAGAGACCCAGTACTTC
CDR3 protein: CASSLVTVETQYF

D gene: TRBD1
V gene: TRBV5-6
clone size: -
J gene: TRBJ1-6
CDR3 DNA: TGTGCCAGCAGCTGGGGGGACAGGGGTAATTCACCCCTCCACTTT
CDR3 protein: CASSWGDRGNSPLHF

D gene: -
V gene: TRBV19
clone size: -
J gene: TRBJ1-5
CDR3 DNA: TGTGCCAGTAGTAAAACCCCGCAGGGTATCCCGCGGAATCAGCCCCAGCATTTT
CDR3 protein: CASSKTPQGIPRNQPQHF

D gene: -
V gene: TRBV7-8
clone size: -
J gene: TRBJ1-4
CDR3 DNA: TGTGCCAGCAGCCCAGGGGCAGCTAATGAAAAACTGTTTTTT
CDR3 protein: CASSPGAANEKLFF

D gene: -
V gene: TRBV30
clone size: -
J gene: TRBJ1-2
CDR3 DNA: TGTGCCTGGAGTGTGGGAGGGGCGCGGTATGGCTACACCTTC
CDR3 protein: CAWSVGGARYGYTF

D gene: -
V gene: TRBV7-9
clone size: few
J gene: TRBJ2-7
CDR3 DNA: TGTGCCAGCAGCTTAGGGATGGGCCTGGTGGCCGAGCAGTACTTC
CDR3 protein: CASSLGMGLVAEQYF

D gene: TRBD1
V gene: TRBV30
clone size: -
J gene: TRBJ2-1
CDR3 DNA: TGTGCCTGGACTCTCGGGACAGGGGGTGTCGACGAGCAGTTCTTC
CDR3 protein: CAWTLGTGGVDEQFF